The sequence of this T cell receptor beta chain was determined in a study of shared clonotypes between healthy human individuals (dated by TCRdb to 2018 to 2020). Context from the whole study: A couple of women and a few men aged 18 to 49 years were included in the cohort. To estimate repertoire size and how much clonotypes are shared between individuals, the study performed deep sequencing of blood TCR repertoires from a handful of healthy adults. To increase sequencing depth and limit assay-specific biases, different laboratories used diverse techniques to prepare libraries and sequence TCR repertoires. Per donor, leukapheresis produced somewhere between about 0.9 and 9.5 billion PBMCs.

This clone was seen ten or more times. Its cognate antigen has yet to be identified. Base-call qualities are not available, and no considerably larger clone is one nucleotide away. The donors were healthy, HIV-negative adults with no recently reported acute infections or vaccinations. Only Caucasian adults living in Nashville, Tennessee, USA were represented among the donors. For unsorted samples, around 85 million PBMCs were counted, and genomic DNA was extracted using the QIAamp DNA Blood Mini kit. Blood was collected by leukapheresis, and PBMCs were isolated by Ficoll-Histopaque density gradient centrifugation and then cryopreserved in liquid nitrogen vapor phase. TCR CDR3 regions were amplified from genomic DNA by multiplex PCR using the deep immunoSEQ assay. Extracted genomic DNA from each cell subset was distributed evenly across all wells of several immunoSEQ 96-well plates, and each plate was treated as a replicate. Each replicate PCR for unsorted PBMC received roughly 290 ng genomic DNA, equal to 30,000 or so T cell genomes. Unsorted PBMC genomic DNA was sequenced across ten immunoSEQ deep assay plates. The purified libraries were quantified using a Qubit 3.0 fluorometer, sized with a Bioanalyzer 2100, and then quantified again using the KAPA Library Quantification kit. A separate single-read 150-cycle Illumina NextSeq 550 flow cell was used to sequence each immunoSEQ 96-well plate. The original pipeline was this. Because the immunoSEQ output included only junctional sequences and no quality scores, the filtering could not be the same as the filtering used for full-length reads. To assign V/J genes and CDR3, sequences were annotated using PyIR, a Python wrapper for IgBLAST v1.9, with IMGT germline references. Reads were filtered out if the reads had weak V/J assignments (E-value above 1e-6), no CDR3, stop codons, out-of-frame junctions, or ambiguous translated residues. V3J clonotypes were defined by identical inferred V gene, J gene, and CDR3 amino acid sequence. Percentage overlap between repertoires was computed as shared unique clonotypes divided by the size of the smaller repertoire. Richness of each repertoire was evaluated using RTK rarefaction, the Chao1 estimator, and Recon v2.1 estimates of unobserved clonotypes. The table was pulled from immuneACCESS by TCRdb, which kept in-frame rearrangements only. Such tables lose some clones; where checked, under half of the loss comes from unresolved V genes, and the rest has no known cause. That table supplies the V and J calls and clone size; D and trimming were determined from the DNA. The sample table shows about half a million clones, and roughly 85% are seen once. The ten largest clonotypes hold about 12% of the sample.

Study-level results and caveats: Sampling was restricted to blood, and TCR repertoires in tissues likely differ from the TCR repertoires found in blood. Because the study included only a small number of donors, the genetic and exposure-history diversity represented was limited. Pairwise subsampling indicated that sequencing depth was expected to affect the degree of clonotype sharing among donors.

The TCR was taken from a woman in her thirties or forties in good health. Some clones in this sample may be carry-over from other donors' samples. The sequencing sample was made of PBMCs.

The nucleotide sequence reads as follows: TGTGCCAGCAGCTTCGACAGAACGAACACTGAAGCTTTCTTT. It translates to CASSFDRTNTEAFF. The rearrangement combines TRBV27 with TRBJ1-1; D gene: possibly TRBD1, on 5 matching bases. Trimming costs V 6 bases and J 1 base, and their ends lie 12 bases apart. From a lookup of the germline V gene (reference sequence), CDR1 and CDR2 are MNHEY and SMNVEV. Inclusive of the bounding cysteine and phenylalanine, the CDR3 is 14 residues long. Just the 42-base CDR3 DNA is kept, in frame starting at base 1.